The 24 T cell receptor beta chains in this list originate from one sample, sequenced in a study of Ad26.COV2.S vaccination and SARS-CoV-2 variants (dated by TCRdb to about 2021). Preparation of the library involved the immunoSEQ multiplex PCR assay. Here the immuneACCESS table is served through TCRdb, limited to in-frame sequences with V and J called. Missing clones are a known gap in these copies; in checked studies unresolved V genes cover under half, and the rest lacks a known reason. This sample comprises 300,000 to 400,000 clones, about nine tenths of them detected only once. The leading ten clones occupy roughly 3.2% of the sample. Read against the paper, the sample's treatment or condition label means: roughly 18 received Ad26.COV2.S at low or high dose, single or two shots; 5 received placebo; per-sample allocation not given. Repertoires of vaccine and placebo recipients were sequenced from samples taken on day 63 after the first injection.

The source was peripheral blood, collected in a trial of Ad26.COV2.S vaccine versus placebo. The source of these receptors is a person aged 18-60 years who received the Ad26.COV2.S COVID-19 vaccine or a placebo.

The gene calls are TRBV2 and TRBJ1-6; D ambiguous. The V and J ends lost 8 bases and 7 bases respectively, with 18 bases between them. CDR1 is SNHLY, CDR2 FYNNEI, per germline. The CDR3 has 15 residues. Here the CDR3 DNA reads TGTGCCAGCGGGTCGGCCCAGCCCCCGAATTCACCCCTCCACTTT. Protein sequence: CASGSAQPPNSPLHF.

This clone came up once. This chain joins TRBV19 and TRBJ1-2; D gene uncertain. The V gene lost 3 bases and the J gene lost 5 bases, with 10 bases spanning the gap. CDR1 is LNHDA and CDR2 is SQIVND in the germline V gene (reference sequence). The length of the CDR3 is 13 residues. The CDR3 sequence: CASSIEGGYGYTF. CDR3 sequence (DNA): TGTGCCAGTAGTATCGAAGGCGGGTATGGCTACACCTTC.

The rearrangement links TRBV4-3 to TRBJ1-1; D is undetermined. The V gene lost 0 bases and the J gene lost 2 bases, with 13 bases spanning the gap. CDR1 and CDR2 from the germline V gene are LGHNA and YSLEER. The CDR3 has 16 residues. In nucleotides, the CDR3 is TGCGCCAGCAGCCAAGATCTGGGCACTTCCAACACTGAAGCTTTCTTT. It yields the protein CASSQDLGTSNTEAFF.

The CDR3 protein is CASSNVAGTQETQYF. The CDR3 DNA sequence: TGTGCCAGCAGTAACGTAGCGGGGACACAAGAGACCCAGTACTTC. V usage is TRBV27 and J usage is TRBJ2-5; 8 bases fit TRBD2. This CDR3 contains 15 residues. Germline-derived CDR1 and CDR2 are MNHEY and SMNVEV (reference sequence). Unmatched junction bases numbered 7, after V lost 5 bases and J lost 2 bases.

This clone appeared once. This chain connects TRBV7-9 to TRBJ2-1; possibly TRBD1 for D (5 bases). Germline CDR1 SEHNR, CDR2 FQNEAQ (reference sequence). V was pared by 0 bases and J by 3 bases, with 12 bases between. The CDR3 consists of 16 residues. The CDR3 DNA is TGTGCCAGCAGCTTAGCGCACACTGGACACTACAATGAGCAGTTCTTC. Translation gives CASSLAHTGHYNEQFF.

This clone was observed a handful of times. This sequence joins TRBV7-2 and TRBJ1-2; 8 nucleotides agree with TRBD1. This CDR3 contains 15 residues. CDR1 SGHTA and CDR2 FQGNSA come from the germline V gene. The V gene end was trimmed by 0 bases and the J gene end by 4 bases; junction bases not matched to a gene: 4. CDR3 region: CASSLAGQGTYGYTF. As DNA, the CDR3 is TGTGCCAGCAGCTTAGCCGGACAGGGTACCTATGGCTACACCTTC.

The chain combines TRBV23-1 with TRBJ2-7; no firm D call. TRBV23-1 is identified as an open reading frame with a role that is uncertain. The CDR3 is 13 amino acids. The V end lost 0 bases, the J end lost 3 bases, and 6 bases lay between the germline ends. CDR3 amino acids: CASSQSTVYEQYF. The CDR3, as DNA: TGCGCCAGCAGTCAATCCACAGTCTACGAGCAGTACTTC.

The chain links TRBV15 to TRBJ2-5; 9 positions match TRBD2. V trimming: 5 bases; J trimming: 5 bases; junction bases outside the gene matches: 9. This CDR3 has 15 residues. Germline V gene data show CDR1 as LNHNV and CDR2 as YYDKDF (reference sequence). The CDR3 DNA is TGTGCCACCAGCTCCTTGCGGGGGGGCCGCGAGACCCAGTACTTC. Translated: CATSSLRGGRETQYF.

The rearrangement links TRBV7-2 to TRBJ2-7, with 7 bases that match TRBD2. Germline values: CDR1 SGHTA, CDR2 FQGNSA. The length of the CDR3 is 14 residues. J was trimmed by 4 bases and V by 1 base; bases with no gene match: 4. CDR3 sequence reads: CASSLEIGGYEQYF. CDR3 in DNA: TGTGCCAGCAGCTTAGAAATCGGGGGGTACGAGCAGTACTTC.

This chain connects TRBV3-1 (or the pseudogene TRBV3-2) to TRBJ2-7, with D perhaps TRBD1 or TRBD2 (8 bases each). The CDR3 has 15 amino acids. Germline CDR1 LGHDT, CDR2 YNNKEL (reference sequence). The V gene lost 1 base and the J gene lost 6 bases, with 16 bases spanning the gap. This chain's CDR3 is CASSQAGGTGAEQYF. Here the CDR3 DNA reads TGTGCCAGCAGCCAAGCGGGAGGGACAGGAGCCGAGCAGTACTTC.

This chain connects TRBV2 to TRBJ1-1; maybe TRBD1 (5 bases). Trimming removed 9 bases at V and 5 bases at J, with 19 bases between. Per the germline V gene, CDR1 is SNHLY and CDR2 is FYNNEI. The CDR3 extends over 14 amino acids. CDR3 in DNA: TGTGCCAGAAGGGCGGGCTCCGGGGGGACTGAAGCTTTCTTT. This codes for CARRAGSGGTEAFF.

The CDR3 DNA reads TGTGCCAGCAGCTTAGAATACAGGCCCGGGGAGACCCAGTACTTC. This gives the protein CASSLEYRPGETQYF. V usage is TRBV7-6 and J usage is TRBJ2-5; D may be TRBD1 (5 bases). CDR1 is SGHVS and CDR2 is FNYEAQ in the germline V gene. The V gene lost 1 base and the J gene lost 5 bases, with 14 bases spanning the gap. CDR3 length: 15 amino acids.

The chain joins TRBV30 to TRBJ2-7; either TRBD1 or TRBD2 may fit D (5 bases each). The CDR3 totals 12 residues. Per the germline V gene, CDR1 is GTSNPN and CDR2 is SVGIG (reference sequence). V was pared by 3 bases and J by 6 bases, with 12 bases between. The CDR3 nucleotides read TGTGCCTGGAGCGGGGTTGGGGCCGAGCAGTACTTC. Its translation: CAWSGVGAEQYF.

The rearrangement joins TRBV10-3 to TRBJ2-5; TRBD1 or TRBD2 may be the D gene (5 bases each). The CDR3 has 15 residues. Germline CDR1 and CDR2: ENHRY and SYGVKD. The V end was cut by 0 bases, the J end by 4 bases, with 12 bases between. The CDR3 loop reads CAISESGTRGETQYF. The CDR3 nucleotides are TGTGCCATCAGTGAGTCCGGGACCCGGGGAGAGACCCAGTACTTC.

This chain links TRBV19 with TRBJ1-1, with 7 bases identical to TRBD1. With 5 bases clipped from V and 3 bases from J, the junction kept 3 bases outside the gene matches. The CDR3 runs to 13 residues. The germline gives CDR1 LNHDA, CDR2 SQIVND (reference sequence). The CDR3 nucleotides read TGTGCCAGTAGTTTTCAGGGGGACACTGAAGCTTTCTTT. The encoded protein is CASSFQGDTEAFF.

The rearrangement links TRBV6-5 to TRBJ2-1; 14 positions agree with TRBD2. There are 15 residues in the CDR3. The V gene end was trimmed by 5 bases and the J gene end by 10 bases; junction bases not matched to a gene: 7. Germline CDR1 reads MNHEY; CDR2 reads SVGAGI. The CDR3 DNA reads as TGTGCCAGCAGTATCGGACTAGCGGGGGGAAACGAGCAGTTCTTC. This sequence encodes CASSIGLAGGNEQFF.

This sequence joins TRBV9 and TRBJ1-3, with unresolved D. V was cut by 4 bases and J by 2 bases, with 16 bases left in between. Germline-derived CDR1 and CDR2 are SGDLS and YYNGEE. The CDR3 extends over 16 amino acids. The chain's CDR3 is CASSPRINLAGNTIYF. The CDR3 nucleotides read TGTGCCAGCAGCCCCAGAATAAACTTGGCTGGAAACACCATATATTTT.

The CDR3 loop is CASSTALVTEAFF. The CDR3 region has the DNA TGTGCCAGTAGTACGGCACTGGTCACTGAAGCTTTCTTT. The chain combines TRBV19 with TRBJ1-1; D uncertain. CDR1 and CDR2 (germline): LNHDA, SQIVND (reference sequence). The CDR3 sequence is 13 residues long. With 4 bases removed from V and 4 bases from J, the gap between germline ends came to 10 bases.

This clone was recorded once. The J gene is TRBJ1-6, the V gene TRBV5-6; 10 bases are a match to TRBD1. Germline V gene data show CDR1 as SGHDT and CDR2 as YYEEEE. The CDR3 runs 15 residues. V was clipped by 6 bases and J by 9 bases; unmatched bases: 9. The CDR3: CASTGRGTGASPLHF. The CDR3 DNA sequence: TGTGCCAGCACAGGAAGGGGGACAGGGGCTTCACCCCTCCACTTT. The variable domain in full, with the rest retrieved from reference TRBV5-6 and TRBJ1-6, is DAGVTQSPTHLIKTRGQQVTLRCSPKSGHDTVSWYQQALGQGPQFIFQYYEEEERQRGNFPDRFSGHQFPNYSSELNVNALLLGDSALYLCASTGRGTGASPLHFGNGTRLTVT.

The chain couples TRBV5-1 to TRBJ2-5, with D possibly being TRBD2 (6 bases). The CDR3 has 13 amino acids. V lost 2 bases and J lost 5, with 10 bases in between. Germline lookup yields CDR1 SGHRS and CDR2 YFSETQ. The CDR3 DNA reads as TGCGCCAGCAGCTTTCGGGGGTCGGAGACCCAGTACTTC. It yields the protein CASSFRGSETQYF.

The rearrangement joins TRBV7-6 to TRBJ2-2, with D perhaps being TRBD1 or TRBD2 (7 bases each). The ends were cut back, 5 bases at V and 7 bases at J, with 17 bases in the middle. CDR3 length: 15 residues. Per the germline V gene, CDR1 is SGHVS and CDR2 is FNYEAQ. CDR3 sequence (DNA): TGTGCCAGCAGCCCGGGGAGGGGGCTTGGCGGGGAGCTGTTTTTT. As protein: CASSPGRGLGGELFF.

CDR3 residues: CASSIGTGEYEKLFF. In DNA form, the CDR3 reads TGTGCCAGTAGTATCGGGACAGGAGAATATGAAAAACTGTTTTTT. The J gene is TRBJ1-4, the V gene TRBV19, with TRBD1 identical over 8 bases. Per germline, CDR1 LNHDA and CDR2 SQIVND (reference sequence). Germline trimming cut 3 bases from V and 6 bases from J; bases unmatched to any gene: 6. CDR3 size: 15 residues.

The V gene is TRBV4-3, the J gene TRBJ1-3, with 10 bases fitting TRBD1. The germline V gene encodes CDR1 LGHNA and CDR2 YSLEER. There are 19 residues in the CDR3. Trimming at V came to 2 bases and at J to 0 bases, leaving 10 bases not matched to a gene. The CDR3 loop is CASSQMTGGSGRSGNTIYF. CDR3 DNA: TGCGCCAGCAGCCAAATGACAGGGGGCTCGGGACGCTCTGGAAACACCATATATTTT.

The V call is TRBV5-1, the J call TRBJ2-3; 8 nucleotides agree with TRBD1. After removal of 6 bases from V and 0 bases from J, the junction contained 6 bases not matched to a gene. Germline values: CDR1 SGHRS, CDR2 YFSETQ. This CDR3 region has 15 residues. CDR3 sequence (DNA): TGCGCCAGCACCCAGACAGGGGACAGCACAGATACGCAGTATTTT. This encodes CASTQTGDSTDTQYF. The variable domain in full, completed from reference TRBV5-1 and TRBJ2-3, reads KAGVTQTPRYLIKTRGQQVTLSCSPISGHRSVSWYQQTPGQGLQFLFEYFSETQRNKGNFPGRFSGRQFSNSRSEMNVSTLELGDSALYLCASTQTGDSTDTQYFGPGTRLTVL.